This is a list of T cell receptor beta chains from one sample in a study of identical twins. Each CDR3 protein gets one entry after TCRdb re-called the 5' RACE reads with MiXCR. Of 1.5 million to 2 million distinct CDR3 sequences listed, less than 40% are singletons. The specimen sequenced was cord blood. The receptors were sampled from a newborn girl in good health. Each CDR3 is given with its conserved first and last residue. Fields, in order: clone size, CDR3 length, D gene, J gene, V gene, CDR3 protein, CDR3 DNA. The D gene is left open where the match is weak. Expanded clones get a size class; other rows say once, few or many, or leave the size out.

clone_size: NA
cdr3_length: 14
d_call: NA
j_call: TRBJ2-3
v_call: TRBV18
cdr3_aa: CASSPYQGTDTQYF
cdr3_nt: TGTGCCAGCTCACCATACCAGGGCACAGATACGCAGTATTTT

clone_size: many
cdr3_length: 14
d_call: NA
j_call: TRBJ2-5
v_call: TRBV7-7
cdr3_aa: CASSLGARQETQYF
cdr3_nt: TGTGCCAGCAGCTTAGGTGCTAGACAAGAGACCCAGTACTTC

clone_size: NA
cdr3_length: 15
d_call: TRBD2
j_call: TRBJ2-1
v_call: TRBV20-1
cdr3_aa: CSALTLAGGYNEQFF
cdr3_nt: TGCAGTGCCCTAACACTAGCGGGGGGCTACAATGAGCAGTTCTTC

clone_size: NA
cdr3_length: 14
d_call: NA
j_call: TRBJ2-3
v_call: TRBV25-1
cdr3_aa: CASSDDPATDTQYF
cdr3_nt: TGTGCCAGCAGTGACGACCCTGCGACAGATACGCAGTATTTT

clone_size: few
cdr3_length: 14
d_call: NA
j_call: TRBJ2-1
v_call: TRBV4-2
cdr3_aa: CASCKRASYNEQFF
cdr3_nt: TGTGCCAGCTGTAAGCGGGCCTCCTACAATGAGCAGTTCTTC

clone_size: NA
cdr3_length: 15
d_call: TRBD1
j_call: TRBJ1-4
v_call: TRBV27
cdr3_aa: CASGKGTAIIEKLFF
cdr3_nt: TGTGCCAGCGGCAAAGGGACAGCTATAATCGAAAAACTGTTTTTT

clone_size: NA
cdr3_length: 15
d_call: TRBD1
j_call: TRBJ2-7
v_call: TRBV27
cdr3_aa: CASSLGIQGVYEQYF
cdr3_nt: TGTGCCAGCAGTTTAGGGATACAGGGGGTCTACGAGCAGTACTTC

clone_size: NA
cdr3_length: 15
d_call: NA
j_call: TRBJ1-5
v_call: TRBV20-1
cdr3_aa: CSARDLGAFNQPQHF
cdr3_nt: TGCAGTGCTAGAGATCTGGGGGCTTTCAATCAGCCCCAGCATTTT

clone_size: NA
cdr3_length: 12
d_call: NA
j_call: TRBJ2-4
v_call: TRBV20-1
cdr3_aa: CSASVGTNIQYF
cdr3_nt: TGCAGTGCTAGCGTCGGCACAAACATTCAGTACTTC

clone_size: few
cdr3_length: 16
d_call: TRBD2
j_call: TRBJ2-5
v_call: TRBV4-1
cdr3_aa: CASSQDRAGGKETQYF
cdr3_nt: TGCGCCAGCAGCCAAGATCGCGCGGGGGGCAAAGAGACCCAGTACTTC

clone_size: few
cdr3_length: 12
d_call: NA
j_call: TRBJ1-2
v_call: TRBV20-1
cdr3_aa: CSARWVNYGYTF
cdr3_nt: TGCAGTGCTAGATGGGTTAACTATGGCTACACCTTC

clone_size: NA
cdr3_length: 14
d_call: TRBD1
j_call: TRBJ1-2
v_call: TRBV15
cdr3_aa: CATSRDRKDCGYTF
cdr3_nt: TGTGCCACCAGTAGGGACAGGAAGGACTGTGGCTACACCTTC

clone_size: few
cdr3_length: 14
d_call: NA
j_call: TRBJ1-5
v_call: TRBV7-2
cdr3_aa: CASSPRQVNQPQHF
cdr3_nt: TGTGCCAGCAGCCCGCGACAGGTCAATCAGCCCCAGCATTTT

clone_size: NA
cdr3_length: 18
d_call: NA
j_call: TRBJ2-3
v_call: TRBV9
cdr3_aa: CASSAPVELQASTDTQYF
cdr3_nt: TGTGCCAGCAGCGCCCCCGTAGAGTTGCAAGCCTCCACAGATACGCAGTATTTT